A selection of T cell receptor beta chains follows, all from one sample in a study of T-cell reconstitution after alpha-beta-depleted transplantation in children. MiXCR was run by TCRdb on the PCR reads, yielding one entry per CDR3 protein. This table holds under 25,000 distinct CDR3 sequences, 10% to 15% found once. This specimen consisted of PBMCs, mostly from graft donor cells, obtained 60 days after TCRalphabeta/CD19-depleted stem cell transplant. These receptors all stem from a female patient under 10 years old who had a stem cell transplant for congenital amegakaryocytic thrombocytopenia, so the T cells may come from the graft donor. CDR3s include the opening cysteine and the closing phenylalanine or tryptophan. Each record gives: J gene, V gene, CDR3 protein.

J gene: TRBJ2-7
V gene: TRBV6-6
CDR3 protein: CASSLFLSYEQYF

J gene: TRBJ1-1
V gene: TRBV29-1
CDR3 protein: CSVDRNTEAFF

J gene: TRBJ2-1
V gene: TRBV7-9
CDR3 protein: CASSPPGQGIDEQFF

J gene: TRBJ2-1
V gene: TRBV12-3/TRBV12-4
CDR3 protein: CASTLLAGRGNEQFF

J gene: TRBJ2-5
V gene: TRBV11-1
CDR3 protein: CASSLDIGQETQYF

J gene: TRBJ1-1
V gene: TRBV20-1
CDR3 protein: CSAPRRGTNSFNTEAFF

J gene: TRBJ2-2
V gene: TRBV7-9
CDR3 protein: CASSLLQGAGSGELFF

J gene: TRBJ2-3
V gene: TRBV4-2
CDR3 protein: CASSQDWELAGGDTQYF

J gene: TRBJ1-6
V gene: TRBV4-1
CDR3 protein: CASSQVRGSPLHF

J gene: TRBJ2-3
V gene: TRBV29-1
CDR3 protein: CSVEVTRTISPDTQYF

J gene: TRBJ2-7
V gene: TRBV12-3/TRBV12-4
CDR3 protein: CASSLSPPYEQYF

J gene: TRBJ2-6
V gene: TRBV5-1
CDR3 protein: CASALNSGANVLTF

J gene: TRBJ2-7
V gene: TRBV3-1
CDR3 protein: CASTQSPVYEQYF

J gene: TRBJ1-6
V gene: TRBV3-1
CDR3 protein: CASSRGRALYNSPLHF

J gene: TRBJ2-5
V gene: TRBV5-6
CDR3 protein: CASRPRGTGYQETQYF

J gene: TRBJ2-7
V gene: TRBV29-1
CDR3 protein: CSVLTLGRTYEQYF

J gene: TRBJ2-1
V gene: TRBV19
CDR3 protein: CASKNHGSDNEQFF

J gene: TRBJ2-1
V gene: TRBV5-1
CDR3 protein: CASSWGRLAGIYNEQFF

J gene: TRBJ1-1
V gene: TRBV7-9
CDR3 protein: CASRFGQDLTEAFF

J gene: TRBJ1-2
V gene: TRBV5-1
CDR3 protein: CASSWQGLSRYGYTF

J gene: TRBJ2-2
V gene: TRBV3-1
CDR3 protein: CASSQGGLAGIANTGELFF

J gene: TRBJ2-5
V gene: TRBV11-2
CDR3 protein: CASSLAGPETQYF

J gene: TRBJ1-1
V gene: TRBV29-1
CDR3 protein: CSVDRGNTEAFF

J gene: TRBJ2-5
V gene: TRBV6-5
CDR3 protein: CASSLQGARETQYF

J gene: TRBJ2-3
V gene: TRBV14
CDR3 protein: CASSGSTDTQYF

J gene: TRBJ2-3
V gene: TRBV20-1
CDR3 protein: CSANARDYTDTQYF

J gene: TRBJ2-7
V gene: TRBV29-1
CDR3 protein: CSVARDNSYEQYF

J gene: TRBJ2-3
V gene: TRBV20-1
CDR3 protein: CSGVLHSTDTQYF

J gene: TRBJ2-7
V gene: TRBV29-1
CDR3 protein: CSVGTGPLEQYF

J gene: TRBJ1-3
V gene: TRBV18
CDR3 protein: CASSRTAGNTIYF

J gene: TRBJ2-5
V gene: TRBV5-1
CDR3 protein: CASTSSGDRGETQYF

J gene: TRBJ2-5
V gene: TRBV7-6
CDR3 protein: CASSLYAGLAGSQETQYF

J gene: TRBJ1-1
V gene: TRBV3-1
CDR3 protein: CASSLYLQGRHNTEAFF

J gene: TRBJ2-7
V gene: TRBV11-2
CDR3 protein: CASRGPPGGRGSYEQYF

J gene: TRBJ1-1
V gene: TRBV4-1
CDR3 protein: CASSQEGLGAIGEAFF

J gene: TRBJ1-6
V gene: TRBV12-3/TRBV12-4
CDR3 protein: CASSLEGGFNSPLHF

J gene: TRBJ2-1
V gene: TRBV5-1
CDR3 protein: CASSLGPGGASEQFF

J gene: TRBJ2-1
V gene: TRBV14
CDR3 protein: CASSQLGPYNEQFF

J gene: TRBJ2-1
V gene: TRBV20-1
CDR3 protein: CSARTSGPHRYNEQFF

J gene: TRBJ1-5
V gene: TRBV5-1
CDR3 protein: CASSLTGGGNQPQHF

J gene: TRBJ2-1
V gene: TRBV5-1
CDR3 protein: CASSKTGKQFF

J gene: TRBJ2-5
V gene: TRBV7-9
CDR3 protein: CASSFSSGVETQYF

J gene: TRBJ2-1
V gene: TRBV9
CDR3 protein: CASSGDVLAAHNEQFF

J gene: TRBJ1-5
V gene: TRBV12-3/TRBV12-4
CDR3 protein: CASSRLVQPQHF

J gene: TRBJ2-2
V gene: TRBV14
CDR3 protein: CASSQDMPSGGTGELFF

J gene: TRBJ2-2
V gene: TRBV6-1
CDR3 protein: CASSEWLNTGELFF

J gene: TRBJ2-7
V gene: TRBV10-1
CDR3 protein: CASSESNIGGQYF

J gene: TRBJ2-2
V gene: TRBV5-5
CDR3 protein: CASTPGSAGELFF

J gene: TRBJ2-7
V gene: TRBV6-2/TRBV6-3
CDR3 protein: CASLSLRDGYEQYF

J gene: TRBJ2-3
V gene: TRBV3-1
CDR3 protein: CASSQGGGKATDTQYF

J gene: TRBJ2-7
V gene: TRBV6-1
CDR3 protein: CASSEAEGQTYEQYF

J gene: TRBJ2-1
V gene: TRBV10-3
CDR3 protein: CAISGGQRPSYNEQFF

J gene: TRBJ2-2
V gene: TRBV4-1
CDR3 protein: CASSQDSPGLAYTGELFF

J gene: TRBJ1-5
V gene: TRBV27
CDR3 protein: CASSLPRRISNQPQHF

J gene: TRBJ1-1
V gene: TRBV18
CDR3 protein: CASSLTRARNTEAFF

J gene: TRBJ2-3
V gene: TRBV7-4
CDR3 protein: CASSLGPGKMGLAGEPRTDTQYF

J gene: TRBJ2-3
V gene: TRBV20-1
CDR3 protein: CSARTATPSTDTQYF

J gene: TRBJ2-7
V gene: TRBV7-2
CDR3 protein: CASSLSGLTLGWEQYF

J gene: TRBJ1-1
V gene: TRBV11-2
CDR3 protein: CASSSQRQGTEAFF